The clone carrying this T cell receptor beta chain appeared a few times. The time point was: pre-sensitization, week 0. Treatment given: therapeutic diphenylcyclopropenone sensitization with weekly scalp DPC. CDR1 is LNHDA, CDR2 SQIVND, per germline (reference sequence). V dropped 4 bases and J dropped 10; count of bases not matched to a gene: 9. The CDR3 loop spans 13 amino acids. This sample was taken from a study of human T cells and chemical hapten exposure. MiXCR was run by TCRdb on the RACE reads, yielding one entry per CDR3 protein. The table has some 70,000 distinct CDR3 sequences, roughly 11% seen once.

The sequence derives from a woman between 50 and 59 years old with alopecia areata. Some clones in this sample may be carry-over from other donors' samples. The chain is built from TRBV19 and TRBJ1-2; 7 nucleotides align to TRBD1. The specimen comprised whole blood, sampled in connection with sensitization to the hapten diphenylcyclopropenone (DPC). The CDR3 is CASSTNRGRPYTF. In DNA form, the CDR3 reads TGTGCCAGTAGTACTAACAGGGGACGTCCCTACACCTTC.